Below, one TCR beta chain is given with its context. The sample belongs to a study of blood T cell repertoires in COVID-19. The method was immunoSEQ multiplex PCR; TCRdb's version includes in-frame clones alone and lacks a portion of them. Of around 220,000 clones in the sample, roughly 88% are singletons; the top ten hold roughly 1.5%. This clonotype was obtained from a man aged 18-30 years with active or convalescent COVID-19. Sequencing used peripheral blood.

CDR3 sequence (DNA): TGTGCCAGCAGCGACAGGACGCCGAGGAACATTCAGTACTTC. Translation gives CASSDRTPRNIQYF. The genes are TRBV9 and TRBJ2-4, with D perhaps TRBD1 (5 bases). The CDR3 is made up of 14 amino acids. CDR1 and CDR2 (germline): SGDLS, YYNGEE. With 3 bases removed from V and 7 bases from J, the gap between germline ends came to 14 bases.